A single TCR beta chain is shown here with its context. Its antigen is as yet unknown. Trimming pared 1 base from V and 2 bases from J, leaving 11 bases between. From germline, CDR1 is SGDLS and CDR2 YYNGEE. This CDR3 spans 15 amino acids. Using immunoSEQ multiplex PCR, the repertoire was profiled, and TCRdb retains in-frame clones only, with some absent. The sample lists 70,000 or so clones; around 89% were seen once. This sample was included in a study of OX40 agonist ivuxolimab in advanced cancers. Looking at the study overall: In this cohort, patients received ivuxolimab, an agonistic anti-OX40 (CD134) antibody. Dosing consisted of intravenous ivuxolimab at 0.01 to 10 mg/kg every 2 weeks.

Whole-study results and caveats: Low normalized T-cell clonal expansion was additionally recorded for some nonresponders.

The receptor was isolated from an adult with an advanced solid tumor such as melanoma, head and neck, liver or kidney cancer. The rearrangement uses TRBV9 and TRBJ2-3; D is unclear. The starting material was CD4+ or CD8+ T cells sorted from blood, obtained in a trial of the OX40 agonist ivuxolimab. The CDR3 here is CASSVRDLITDTQYF. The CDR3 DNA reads TGTGCCAGCAGCGTACGAGACCTCATCACAGATACGCAGTATTTT.